This T cell receptor (beta chain) came from a study of response to subunit inactivated influenza vaccine. The germline CDR1 and CDR2 sequences are LGHDT and YNNKEL (reference sequence). The junction had 4 bases not matched to a gene; V was cut back by 11 bases and J by 7 bases. The CDR3 covers 12 residues. At least ten counts were recorded for this clonotype. MiXCR was run by TCRdb on the RT-PCR reads, yielding one entry per CDR3 protein. The sample lists about 540,000 distinct CDR3 sequences; under 30% were seen once. This sample was also put to use in a study of T cells expressing NK-cell markers. From that report: Researchers built TCR beta cDNA using 5'RACE template switching with UMIs. Alpha-beta TCR T cells were the sole sorting target in several experiments, owing to an anti-gamma-delta TCR antibody.

The input for sequencing was CD4+ T cells sorted from PBMCs, taken 11 to 12 days after vaccination. The chain links TRBV3-1 to TRBJ1-6; TRBD1 aligns across 8 bases. This sequence originates from a man aged 45 to 65 who received an inactivated influenza vaccine. The chain's CDR3 is CAGRTGNSPLHF. The CDR3 DNA sequence: TGTGCCGGAAGGACAGGGAATTCACCCCTCCACTTT.